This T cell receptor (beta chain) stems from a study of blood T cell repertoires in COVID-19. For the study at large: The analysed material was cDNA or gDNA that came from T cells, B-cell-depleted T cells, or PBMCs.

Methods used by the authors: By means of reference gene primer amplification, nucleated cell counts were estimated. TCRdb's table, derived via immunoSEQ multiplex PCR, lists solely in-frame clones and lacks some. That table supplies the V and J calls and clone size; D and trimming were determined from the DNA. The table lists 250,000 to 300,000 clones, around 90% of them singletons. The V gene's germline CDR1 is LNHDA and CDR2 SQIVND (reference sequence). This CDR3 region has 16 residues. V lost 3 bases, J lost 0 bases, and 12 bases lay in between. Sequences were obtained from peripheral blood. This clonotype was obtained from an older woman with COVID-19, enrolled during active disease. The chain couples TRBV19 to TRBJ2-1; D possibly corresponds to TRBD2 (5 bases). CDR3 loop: CASSIGRRSSYNEQFF. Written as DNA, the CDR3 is TGTGCCAGTAGTATCGGAAGGAGGAGCTCCTACAATGAGCAGTTCTTC. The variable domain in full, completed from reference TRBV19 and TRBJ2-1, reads DGGITQSPKYLFRKEGQNVTLSCEQNLNHDAMYWYRQDPGQGLRLIYYSQIVNDFQKGDIAEGYSVSREKKESFPLTVTSAQKNPTAFYLCASSIGRRSSYNEQFFGPGTRLTVL.